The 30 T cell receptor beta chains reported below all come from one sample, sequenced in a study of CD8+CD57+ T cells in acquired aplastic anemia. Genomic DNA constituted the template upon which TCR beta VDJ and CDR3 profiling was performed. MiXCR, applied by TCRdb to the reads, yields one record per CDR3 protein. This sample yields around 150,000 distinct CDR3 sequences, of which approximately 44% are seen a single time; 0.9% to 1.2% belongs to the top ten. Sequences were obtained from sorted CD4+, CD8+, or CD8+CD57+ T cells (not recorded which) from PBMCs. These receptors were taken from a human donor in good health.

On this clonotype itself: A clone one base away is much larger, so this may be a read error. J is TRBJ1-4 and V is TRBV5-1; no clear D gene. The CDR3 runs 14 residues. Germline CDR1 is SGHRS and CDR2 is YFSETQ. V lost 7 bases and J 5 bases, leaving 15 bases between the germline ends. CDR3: CASCLVALNEKLFF. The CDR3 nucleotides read TGCGCCAGCTGCCTGGTCGCGCTGAATGAAAAACTGTTTTTT.

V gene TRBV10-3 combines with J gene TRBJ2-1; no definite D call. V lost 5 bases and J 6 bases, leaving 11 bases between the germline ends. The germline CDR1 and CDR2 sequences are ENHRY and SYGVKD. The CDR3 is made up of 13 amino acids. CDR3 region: CAISPSGPNEQFF. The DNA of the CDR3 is TGTGCCATCAGTCCCTCAGGCCCCAATGAGCAGTTCTTC.

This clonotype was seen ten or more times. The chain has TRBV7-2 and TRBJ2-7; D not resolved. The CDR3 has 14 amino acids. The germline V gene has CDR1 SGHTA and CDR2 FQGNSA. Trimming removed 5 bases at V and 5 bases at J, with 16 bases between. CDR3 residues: CASSPPRSVHEQYF. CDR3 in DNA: TGTGCCAGCAGCCCCCCGAGGAGCGTGCACGAGCAGTACTTC.

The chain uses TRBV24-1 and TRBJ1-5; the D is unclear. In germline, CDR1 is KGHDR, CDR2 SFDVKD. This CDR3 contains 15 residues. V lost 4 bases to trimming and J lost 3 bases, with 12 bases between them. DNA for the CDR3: TGTGCCACCAGTGACCCAGGAGAGCCCAATCAGCCCCAGCATTTT. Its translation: CATSDPGEPNQPQHF.

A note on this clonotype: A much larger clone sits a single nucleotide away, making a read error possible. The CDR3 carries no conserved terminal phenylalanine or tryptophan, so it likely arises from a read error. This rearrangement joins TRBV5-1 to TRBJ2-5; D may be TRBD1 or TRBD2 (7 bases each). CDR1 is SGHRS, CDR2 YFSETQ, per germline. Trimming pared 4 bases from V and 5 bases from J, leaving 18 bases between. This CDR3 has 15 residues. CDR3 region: CASSQGGGWIETQYS. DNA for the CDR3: TGCGCCAGCAGCCAGGGGGGGGGTTGGATCGAGACCCAGTACTCC.

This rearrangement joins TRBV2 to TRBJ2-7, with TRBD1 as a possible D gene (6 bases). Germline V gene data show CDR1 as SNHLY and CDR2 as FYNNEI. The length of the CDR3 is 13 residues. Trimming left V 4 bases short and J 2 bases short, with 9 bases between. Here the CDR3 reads CASSAGEPYEQYF. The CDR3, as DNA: TGTGCCAGCAGTGCAGGGGAACCCTACGAGCAGTACTTC.

CDR3 protein: CASRAPQLYEQYF. The CDR3 DNA reads TGCGCCAGCAGAGCACCTCAGCTCTACGAGCAGTACTTC. This chain connects TRBV10-1 to TRBJ2-7; D is unresolved. Trimming took 6 bases from V and 3 from J, leaving 12 bases between them. Looked up from germline, CDR1 is WNHNN and CDR2 is SYGVQD (reference sequence). The CDR3 is made up of 13 amino acids.

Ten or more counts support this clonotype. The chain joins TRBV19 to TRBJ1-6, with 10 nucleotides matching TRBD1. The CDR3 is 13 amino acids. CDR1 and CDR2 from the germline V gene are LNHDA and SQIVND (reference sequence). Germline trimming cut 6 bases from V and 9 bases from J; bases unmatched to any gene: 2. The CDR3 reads CASSGTGVSPLHF. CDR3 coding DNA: TGTGCCAGTAGCGGGACAGGGGTTTCACCCCTCCACTTT.

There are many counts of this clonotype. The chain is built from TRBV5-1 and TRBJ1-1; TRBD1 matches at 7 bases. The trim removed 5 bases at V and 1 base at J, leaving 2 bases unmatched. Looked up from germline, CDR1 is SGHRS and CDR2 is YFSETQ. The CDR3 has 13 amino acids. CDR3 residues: CASRGTENTEAFF. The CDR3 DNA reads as TGCGCCAGCAGAGGGACAGAGAACACTGAAGCTTTCTTT.

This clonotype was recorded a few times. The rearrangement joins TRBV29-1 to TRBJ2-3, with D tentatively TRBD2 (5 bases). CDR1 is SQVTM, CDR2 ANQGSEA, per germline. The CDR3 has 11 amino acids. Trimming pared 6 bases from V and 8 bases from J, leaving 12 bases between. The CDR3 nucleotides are TGCAGCGTCAGGACTTCCTCTACGCAGTATTTT. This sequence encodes CSVRTSSTQYF.

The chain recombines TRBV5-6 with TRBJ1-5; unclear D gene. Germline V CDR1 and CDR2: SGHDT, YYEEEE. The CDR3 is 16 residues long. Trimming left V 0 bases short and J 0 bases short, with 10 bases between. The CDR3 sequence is CASSLGGFFSNQPQHF. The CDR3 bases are TGTGCCAGCAGCTTGGGGGGTTTCTTTAGCAATCAGCCCCAGCATTTT.

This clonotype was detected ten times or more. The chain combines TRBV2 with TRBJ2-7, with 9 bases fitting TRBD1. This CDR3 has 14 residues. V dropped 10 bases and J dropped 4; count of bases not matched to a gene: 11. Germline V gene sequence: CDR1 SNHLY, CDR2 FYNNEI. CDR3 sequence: CAIEAGQGSYEQYF. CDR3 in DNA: TGTGCCATCGAGGCCGGACAGGGGTCTTACGAGCAGTACTTC.

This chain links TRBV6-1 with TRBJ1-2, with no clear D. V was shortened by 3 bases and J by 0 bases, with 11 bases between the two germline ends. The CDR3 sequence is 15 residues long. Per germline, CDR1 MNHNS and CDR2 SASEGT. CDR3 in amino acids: CASSDFSGPNYGYTF. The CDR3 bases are TGTGCCAGCAGTGATTTCTCAGGTCCTAACTATGGCTACACCTTC.

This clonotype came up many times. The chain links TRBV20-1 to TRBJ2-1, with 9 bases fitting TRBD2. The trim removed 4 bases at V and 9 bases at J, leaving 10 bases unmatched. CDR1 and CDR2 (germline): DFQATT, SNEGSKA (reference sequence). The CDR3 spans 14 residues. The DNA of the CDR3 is TGCAGTGCTAATCCGGGCGGGAGGGCCACTGAGCAGTTCTTC. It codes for CSANPGGRATEQFF.

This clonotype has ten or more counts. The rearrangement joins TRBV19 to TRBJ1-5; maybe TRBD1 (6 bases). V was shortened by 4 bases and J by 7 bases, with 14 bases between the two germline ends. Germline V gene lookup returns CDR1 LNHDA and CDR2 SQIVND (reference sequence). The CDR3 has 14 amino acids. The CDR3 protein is CASSTISTGQPQHF. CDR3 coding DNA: TGTGCCAGTAGTACGATCTCGACAGGACAGCCCCAGCATTTT.

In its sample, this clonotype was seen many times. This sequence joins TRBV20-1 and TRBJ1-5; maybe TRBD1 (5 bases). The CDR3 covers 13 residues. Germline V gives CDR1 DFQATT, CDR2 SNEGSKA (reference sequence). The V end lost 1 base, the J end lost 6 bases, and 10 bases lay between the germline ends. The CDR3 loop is CSARGGGGQPQHF. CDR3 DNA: TGCAGTGCTAGAGGGGGGGGTGGTCAGCCCCAGCATTTT.

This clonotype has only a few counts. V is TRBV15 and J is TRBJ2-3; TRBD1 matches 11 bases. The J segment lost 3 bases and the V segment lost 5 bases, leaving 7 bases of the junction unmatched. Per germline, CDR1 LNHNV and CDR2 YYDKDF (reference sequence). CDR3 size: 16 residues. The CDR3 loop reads CATSPPGQGVTDTQYF. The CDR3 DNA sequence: TGTGCCACCAGCCCTCCGGGACAGGGGGTAACAGATACGCAGTATTTT.

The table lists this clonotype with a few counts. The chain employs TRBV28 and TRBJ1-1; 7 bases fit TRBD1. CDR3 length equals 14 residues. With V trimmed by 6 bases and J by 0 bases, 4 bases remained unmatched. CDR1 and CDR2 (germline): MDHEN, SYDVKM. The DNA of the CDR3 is TGTGCCAGCAGGTACAGGGGCCTGAACACTGAAGCTTTCTTT. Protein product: CASRYRGLNTEAFF. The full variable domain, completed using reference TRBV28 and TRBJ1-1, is DVKVTQSSRYLVKRTGEKVFLECVQDMDHENMFWYRQDPGLGLRLIYFSYDVKMKEKGDIPEGYSVSREKKERFSLILESASTNQTSMYLCASRYRGLNTEAFFGQGTRLTVV.

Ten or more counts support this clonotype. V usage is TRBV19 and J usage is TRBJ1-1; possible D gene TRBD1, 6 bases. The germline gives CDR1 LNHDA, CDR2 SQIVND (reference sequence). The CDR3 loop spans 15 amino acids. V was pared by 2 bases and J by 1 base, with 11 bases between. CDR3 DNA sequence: TGTGCCAGTAGTATATTGGGCAGGGGGAACACTGAAGCTTTCTTT. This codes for CASSILGRGNTEAFF.

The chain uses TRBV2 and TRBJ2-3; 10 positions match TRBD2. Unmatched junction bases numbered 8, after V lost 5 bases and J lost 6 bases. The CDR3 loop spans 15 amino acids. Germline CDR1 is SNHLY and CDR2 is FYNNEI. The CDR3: CASSSSAGGHDTQYF. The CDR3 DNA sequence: TGTGCCAGCAGTTCATCAGCGGGGGGGCATGATACGCAGTATTTT.

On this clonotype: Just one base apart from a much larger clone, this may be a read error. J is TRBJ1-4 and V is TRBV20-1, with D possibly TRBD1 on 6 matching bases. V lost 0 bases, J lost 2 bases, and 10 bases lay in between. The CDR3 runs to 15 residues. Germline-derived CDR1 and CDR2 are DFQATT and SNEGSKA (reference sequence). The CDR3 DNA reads TGCAGTGCTAGAGACGGGGGGCCGACTAATGAAAAACTGTTTTTT. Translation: CSARDGGPTNEKLFF.

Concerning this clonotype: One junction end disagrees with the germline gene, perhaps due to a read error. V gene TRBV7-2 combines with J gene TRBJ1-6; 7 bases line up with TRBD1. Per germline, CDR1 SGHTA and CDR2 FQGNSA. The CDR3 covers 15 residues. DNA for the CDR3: TGTGCCAGCAGCTTAGGGGCGGCACAGGGGTCACTCCTCCACTTT. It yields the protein CASSLGAAQGSLLHF. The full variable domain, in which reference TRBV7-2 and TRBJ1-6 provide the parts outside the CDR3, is GAGVSQSPSNKVTEKGKDVELRCDPISGHTALYWYRQSLGQGLEFLIYFQGNSAPDKSGLPSDRFSAERTGGSVSTLTIQRTQQEDSAVYLCASSLGAAQGSLLHFGNGTRLTVT.

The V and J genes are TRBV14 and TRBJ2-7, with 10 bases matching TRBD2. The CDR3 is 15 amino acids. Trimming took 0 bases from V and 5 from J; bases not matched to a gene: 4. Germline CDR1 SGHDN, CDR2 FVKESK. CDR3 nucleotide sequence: TGTGCCAGCAGCCAAGAAGCGGGAGGGTTCGACGAGCAGTACTTC. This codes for CASSQEAGGFDEQYF.

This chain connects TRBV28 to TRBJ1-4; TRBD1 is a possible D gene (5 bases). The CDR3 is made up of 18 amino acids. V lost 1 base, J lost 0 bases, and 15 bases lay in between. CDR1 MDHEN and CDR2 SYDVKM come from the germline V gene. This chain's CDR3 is CASSLFLGLIPTNEKLFF. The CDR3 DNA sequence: TGTGCCAGCAGTTTATTTCTGGGGCTAATACCAACTAATGAAAAACTGTTTTTT.

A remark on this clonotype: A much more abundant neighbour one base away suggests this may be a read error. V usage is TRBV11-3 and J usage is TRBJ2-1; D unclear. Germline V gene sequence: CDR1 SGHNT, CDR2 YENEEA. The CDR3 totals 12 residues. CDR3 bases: TGTGCCAGCAGCTTAGGTTACAATGAGCGGTTCTTC. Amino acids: CASSLGYNERFF.

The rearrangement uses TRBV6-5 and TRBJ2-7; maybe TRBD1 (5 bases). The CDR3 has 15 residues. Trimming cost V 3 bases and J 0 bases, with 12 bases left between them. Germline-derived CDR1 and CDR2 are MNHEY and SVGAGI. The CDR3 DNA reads TGTGCCAGCAGTTATACGGCAGGGCGCTCCTACGAGCAGTACTTC. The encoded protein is CASSYTAGRSYEQYF.

CDR3 nucleotide sequence: TGTGCCAGCAGCGTGTCTAGCGGGGGCACAGATACGCAGTATTTT. It is translated as CASSVSSGGTDTQYF. The rearrangement links TRBV9 to TRBJ2-3, with 9 positions matching TRBD2. This CDR3 is 15 amino acids long. Germline V gene data show CDR1 as SGDLS and CDR2 as YYNGEE. V shed 2 bases, J shed 1 base, and the junction held 2 bases outside the gene matches.

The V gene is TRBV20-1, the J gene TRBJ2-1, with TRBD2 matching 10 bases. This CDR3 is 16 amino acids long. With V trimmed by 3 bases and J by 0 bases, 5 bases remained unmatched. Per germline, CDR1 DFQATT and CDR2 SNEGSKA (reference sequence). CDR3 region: CSASPLAGGSYNEQFF. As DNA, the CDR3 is TGCAGTGCTAGCCCCTTAGCGGGGGGCTCCTACAATGAGCAGTTCTTC.

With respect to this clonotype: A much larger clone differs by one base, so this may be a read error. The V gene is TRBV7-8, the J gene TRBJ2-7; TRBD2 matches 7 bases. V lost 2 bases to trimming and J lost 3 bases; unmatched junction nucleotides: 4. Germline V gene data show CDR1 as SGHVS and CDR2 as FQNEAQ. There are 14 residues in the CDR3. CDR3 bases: TGTGCCAGCAGCTTAAACCTAGCGGACTACGAGCAGTACTTC. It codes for CASSLNLADYEQYF.

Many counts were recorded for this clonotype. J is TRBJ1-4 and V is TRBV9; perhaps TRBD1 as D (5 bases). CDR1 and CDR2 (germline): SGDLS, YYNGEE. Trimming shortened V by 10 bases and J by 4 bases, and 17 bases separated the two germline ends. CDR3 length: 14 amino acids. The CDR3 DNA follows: TGTGCCTGCTCCAGGGCAGCCTATAATGAAAAACTGTTTTTT. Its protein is CACSRAAYNEKLFF. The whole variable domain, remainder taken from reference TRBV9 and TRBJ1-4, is DSGVTQTPKHLITATGQRVTLRCSPRSGDLSVYWYQQSLDQGLQFLIQYYNGEERAKGNILERFSAQQFPDLHSELNLSSLELGDSALYFCACSRAAYNEKLFFGSGTQLSVL.